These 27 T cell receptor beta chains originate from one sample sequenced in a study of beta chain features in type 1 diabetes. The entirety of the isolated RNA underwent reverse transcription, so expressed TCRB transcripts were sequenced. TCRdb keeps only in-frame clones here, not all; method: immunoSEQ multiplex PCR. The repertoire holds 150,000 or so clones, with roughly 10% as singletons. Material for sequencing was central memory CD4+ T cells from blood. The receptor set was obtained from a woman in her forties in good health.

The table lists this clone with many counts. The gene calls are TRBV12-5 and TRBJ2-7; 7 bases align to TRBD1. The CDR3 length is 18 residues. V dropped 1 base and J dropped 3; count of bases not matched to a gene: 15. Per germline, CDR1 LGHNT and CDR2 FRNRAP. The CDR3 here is CASGLAISDRPRDYEQYF. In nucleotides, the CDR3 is TGTGCTAGTGGTTTGGCCATCTCGGACAGGCCGAGGGACTACGAGCAGTACTTC. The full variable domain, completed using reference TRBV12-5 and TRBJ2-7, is DARVTQTPRHKVTEMGQEVTMRCQPILGHNTVFWYRQTMMQGLELLAYFRNRAPLDDSGMPKDRFSAEMPDATLATLKIQPSEPRDSAVYFCASGLAISDRPRDYEQYFGPGTRLTVT.

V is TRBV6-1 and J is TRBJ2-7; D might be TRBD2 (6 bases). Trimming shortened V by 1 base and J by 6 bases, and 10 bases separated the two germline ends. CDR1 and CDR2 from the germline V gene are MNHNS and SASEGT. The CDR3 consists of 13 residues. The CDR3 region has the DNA TGTGCCAGCAGTGAAGGGGGGAGGACCGAGCAGTACTTC. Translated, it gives CASSEGGRTEQYF.

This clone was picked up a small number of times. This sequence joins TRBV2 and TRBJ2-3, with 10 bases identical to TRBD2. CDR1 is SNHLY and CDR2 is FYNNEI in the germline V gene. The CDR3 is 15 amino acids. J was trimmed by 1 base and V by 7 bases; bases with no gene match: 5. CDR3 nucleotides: TGTGCCAGCACGCGTCTAGCGGGGGGCACAGATACGCAGTATTTT. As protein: CASTRLAGGTDTQYF.

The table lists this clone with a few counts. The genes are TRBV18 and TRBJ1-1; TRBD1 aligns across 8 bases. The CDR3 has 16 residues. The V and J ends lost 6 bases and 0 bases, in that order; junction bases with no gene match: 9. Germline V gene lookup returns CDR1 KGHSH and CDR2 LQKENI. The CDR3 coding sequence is TGTGCCAGCTCCCCATACGGACAGGGAGTGAACACTGAAGCTTTCTTT. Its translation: CASSPYGQGVNTEAFF.

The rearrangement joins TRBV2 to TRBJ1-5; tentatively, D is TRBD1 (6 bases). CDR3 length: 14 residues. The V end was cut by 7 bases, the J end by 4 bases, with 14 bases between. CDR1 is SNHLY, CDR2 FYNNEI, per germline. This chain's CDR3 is CASKSGQFNQPQHF. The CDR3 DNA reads TGTGCCAGCAAGTCGGGACAATTTAATCAGCCCCAGCATTTT.

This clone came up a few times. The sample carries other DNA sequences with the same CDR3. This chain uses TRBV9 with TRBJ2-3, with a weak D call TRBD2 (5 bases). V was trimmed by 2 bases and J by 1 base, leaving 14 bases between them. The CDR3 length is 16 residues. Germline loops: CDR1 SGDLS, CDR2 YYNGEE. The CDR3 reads CASSVGVGSGTDTQYF. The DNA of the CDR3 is TGTGCCAGCAGCGTCGGGGTAGGGTCCGGCACAGATACGCAGTATTTT.

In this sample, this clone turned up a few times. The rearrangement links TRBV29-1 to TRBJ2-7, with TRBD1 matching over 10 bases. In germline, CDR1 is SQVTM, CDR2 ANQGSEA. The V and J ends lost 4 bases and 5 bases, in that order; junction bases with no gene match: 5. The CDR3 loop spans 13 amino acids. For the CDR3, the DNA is TGCAGCGTTGGGGGGGGACAGGGGAACGAGCAGTACTTC. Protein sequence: CSVGGGQGNEQYF.

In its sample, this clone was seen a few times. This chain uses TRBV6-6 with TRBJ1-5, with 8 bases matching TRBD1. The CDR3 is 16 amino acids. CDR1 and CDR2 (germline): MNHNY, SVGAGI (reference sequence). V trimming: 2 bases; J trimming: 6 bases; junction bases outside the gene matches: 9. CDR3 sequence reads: CASSYTGQGRGQPQHF. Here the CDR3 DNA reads TGTGCCAGCAGTTACACCGGACAGGGCAGGGGTCAGCCCCAGCATTTT.

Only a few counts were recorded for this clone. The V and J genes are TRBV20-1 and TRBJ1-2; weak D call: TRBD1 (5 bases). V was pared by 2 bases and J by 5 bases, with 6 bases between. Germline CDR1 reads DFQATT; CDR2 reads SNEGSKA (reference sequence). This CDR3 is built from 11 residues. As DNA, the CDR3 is TGCAGTGCTAGACAGGGTTATGGCTACACCTTC. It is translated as CSARQGYGYTF.

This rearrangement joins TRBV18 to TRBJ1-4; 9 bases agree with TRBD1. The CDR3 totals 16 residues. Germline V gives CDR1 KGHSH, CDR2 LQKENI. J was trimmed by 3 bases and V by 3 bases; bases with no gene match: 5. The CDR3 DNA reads TGTGCCAGCTCACCGAACCGACAGGGGGCTAATGAAAAACTGTTTTTT. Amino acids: CASSPNRQGANEKLFF.

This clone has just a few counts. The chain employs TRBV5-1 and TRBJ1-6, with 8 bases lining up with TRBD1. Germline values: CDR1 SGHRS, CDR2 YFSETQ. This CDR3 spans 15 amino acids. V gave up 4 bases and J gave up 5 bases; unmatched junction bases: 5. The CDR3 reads CASSASGQDNSPLHF. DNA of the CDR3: TGCGCCAGCAGCGCGTCGGGACAGGATAATTCACCCCTCCACTTT.

CDR3 in DNA: TGCGCCAGCAGCCCGGGTCAGAACACTGAAGCTTTCTTT. Translated, it gives CASSPGQNTEAFF. V usage is TRBV5-1 and J usage is TRBJ1-1; D remains unclear. The CDR3 is 13 amino acids. Germline CDR1 reads SGHRS; CDR2 reads YFSETQ. V was shortened by 4 bases and J by 1 base, with 8 bases between the two germline ends. Drawing the rest from reference TRBV5-1 and TRBJ1-1, the complete variable domain is KAGVTQTPRYLIKTRGQQVTLSCSPISGHRSVSWYQQTPGQGLQFLFEYFSETQRNKGNFPGRFSGRQFSNSRSEMNVSTLELGDSALYLCASSPGQNTEAFFGQGTRLTVV.

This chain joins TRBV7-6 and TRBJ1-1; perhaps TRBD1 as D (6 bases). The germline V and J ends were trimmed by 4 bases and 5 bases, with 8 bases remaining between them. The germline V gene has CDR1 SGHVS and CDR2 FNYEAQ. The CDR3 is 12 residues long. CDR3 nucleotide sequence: TGTGCCAGCAGCTCAGGGGTAACTGAAGCTTTCTTT. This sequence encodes CASSSGVTEAFF.

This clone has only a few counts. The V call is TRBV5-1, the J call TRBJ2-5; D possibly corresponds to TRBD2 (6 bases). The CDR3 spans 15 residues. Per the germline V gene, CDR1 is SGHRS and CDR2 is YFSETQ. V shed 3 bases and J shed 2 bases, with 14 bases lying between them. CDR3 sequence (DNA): TGCGCCAGCAGCTCTCAACCGGGACTTCAAGAGACCCAGTACTTC. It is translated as CASSSQPGLQETQYF. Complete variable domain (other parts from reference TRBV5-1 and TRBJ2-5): KAGVTQTPRYLIKTRGQQVTLSCSPISGHRSVSWYQQTPGQGLQFLFEYFSETQRNKGNFPGRFSGRQFSNSRSEMNVSTLELGDSALYLCASSSQPGLQETQYFGPGTRLLVL.

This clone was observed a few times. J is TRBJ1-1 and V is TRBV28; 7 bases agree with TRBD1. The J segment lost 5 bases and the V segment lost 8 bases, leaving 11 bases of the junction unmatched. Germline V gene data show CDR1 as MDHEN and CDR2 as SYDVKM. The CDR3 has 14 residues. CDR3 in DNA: TGTGCCAGCGGAGGGCAGGGGGTTAAGACTGAAGCTTTCTTT. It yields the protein CASGGQGVKTEAFF.

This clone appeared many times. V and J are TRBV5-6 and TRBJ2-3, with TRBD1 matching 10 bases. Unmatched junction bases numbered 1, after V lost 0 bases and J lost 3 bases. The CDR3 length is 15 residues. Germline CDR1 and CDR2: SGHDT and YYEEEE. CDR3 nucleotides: TGTGCCAGCAGCTTGGTGGGACAGGGGACAGATACGCAGTATTTT. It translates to CASSLVGQGTDTQYF.

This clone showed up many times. The CDR3 DNA reads as TGTGCCAGCAGTCCCACTACCGGAGGCTTCGGGGAGCAGTACTTC. This gives the protein CASSPTTGGFGEQYF. This rearrangement joins TRBV13 to TRBJ2-7; possibly TRBD2 for D (5 bases). Trimming left V 6 bases short and J 7 bases short, with 22 bases between. The CDR3 length is 15 residues. Germline V gene sequence: CDR1 PRHDT, CDR2 FYEKMQ (reference sequence). Full variable domain (remainder filled in from reference TRBV13 and TRBJ2-7): AAGVIQSPRHLIKEKRETATLKCYPIPRHDTVYWYQQGPGQDPQFLISFYEKMQSDKGSIPDRFSAQQFSDYHSELNMSSLELGDSALYFCASSPTTGGFGEQYFGPGTRLTVT.

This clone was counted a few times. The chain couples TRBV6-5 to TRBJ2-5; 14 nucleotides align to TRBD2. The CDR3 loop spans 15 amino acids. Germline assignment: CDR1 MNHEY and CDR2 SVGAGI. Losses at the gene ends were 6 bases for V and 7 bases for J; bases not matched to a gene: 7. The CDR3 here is CASSQGTSGGLTQYF. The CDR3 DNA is TGTGCCAGCAGCCAAGGGACTAGCGGGGGTTTGACCCAGTACTTC.

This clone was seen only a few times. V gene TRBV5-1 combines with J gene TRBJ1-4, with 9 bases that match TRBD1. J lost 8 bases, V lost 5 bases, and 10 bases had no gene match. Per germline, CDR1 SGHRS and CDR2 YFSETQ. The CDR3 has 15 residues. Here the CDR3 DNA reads TGCGCCAGCAGAGCAGGGACAGGGTCACAGGAAAAACTGTTTTTT. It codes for CASRAGTGSQEKLFF.

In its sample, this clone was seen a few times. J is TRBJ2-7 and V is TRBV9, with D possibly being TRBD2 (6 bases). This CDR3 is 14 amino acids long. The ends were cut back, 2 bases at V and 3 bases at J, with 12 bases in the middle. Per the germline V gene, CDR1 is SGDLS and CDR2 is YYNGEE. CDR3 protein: CASSVTGVGYEQYF. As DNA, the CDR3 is TGTGCCAGCAGCGTTACGGGAGTTGGCTACGAGCAGTACTTC.

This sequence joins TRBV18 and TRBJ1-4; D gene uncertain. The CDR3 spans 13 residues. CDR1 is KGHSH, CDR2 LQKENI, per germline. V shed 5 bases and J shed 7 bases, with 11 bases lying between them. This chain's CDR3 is CASSLQAPEKLFF. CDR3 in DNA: TGTGCCAGCTCATTGCAGGCCCCTGAAAAACTGTTTTTT.

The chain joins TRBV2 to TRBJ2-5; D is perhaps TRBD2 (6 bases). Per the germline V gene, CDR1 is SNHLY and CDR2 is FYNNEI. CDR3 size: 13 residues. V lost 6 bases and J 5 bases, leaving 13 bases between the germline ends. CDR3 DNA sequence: TGTGCCAGCAGCCGGGACTTTGGGGAGACCCAGTACTTC. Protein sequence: CASSRDFGETQYF.

CDR3: CASNTGVYEQYF. The CDR3 nucleotides are TGTGCCAGCAACACCGGGGTTTACGAGCAGTACTTC. The chain couples TRBV11-2 to TRBJ2-7; D may be TRBD2 (5 bases). CDR3 length: 12 amino acids. Germline V gene data show CDR1 as SGHAT and CDR2 as FQNNGV. Deletions cut 7 bases from V and 4 bases from J, with 11 bases between.

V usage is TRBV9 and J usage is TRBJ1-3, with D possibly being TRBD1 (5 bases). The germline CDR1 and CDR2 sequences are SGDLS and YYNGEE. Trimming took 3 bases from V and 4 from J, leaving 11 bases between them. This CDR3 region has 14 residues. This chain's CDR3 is CASSGSGLGNTIYF. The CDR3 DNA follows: TGTGCCAGCAGCGGGTCAGGGCTGGGAAACACCATATATTTT.

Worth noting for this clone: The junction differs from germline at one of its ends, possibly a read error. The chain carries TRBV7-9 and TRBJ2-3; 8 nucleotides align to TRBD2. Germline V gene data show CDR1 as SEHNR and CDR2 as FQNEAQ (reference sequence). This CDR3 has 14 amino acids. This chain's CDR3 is CASSPLAGTDTQYF. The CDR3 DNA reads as TGTGCCAGCAGCCCGCTAGCGGGCACCGATACGCAGTATTTT.

The CDR3 DNA reads as TGTGCCAGCAGTCTGCAACAGGGCTTTCCAGTGGAGACCCAGTACTTC. It yields the protein CASSLQQGFPVETQYF. The rearrangement uses TRBV28 and TRBJ2-5; the D gene is possibly TRBD1 (6 bases). This CDR3 is built from 16 residues. V was pared by 5 bases and J by 5 bases, with 21 bases between. Germline V CDR1 and CDR2: MDHEN, SYDVKM. Variable domain in full (rest from reference TRBV28 and TRBJ2-5): DVKVTQSSRYLVKRTGEKVFLECVQDMDHENMFWYRQDPGLGLRLIYFSYDVKMKEKGDIPEGYSVSREKKERFSLILESASTNQTSMYLCASSLQQGFPVETQYFGPGTRLLVL.

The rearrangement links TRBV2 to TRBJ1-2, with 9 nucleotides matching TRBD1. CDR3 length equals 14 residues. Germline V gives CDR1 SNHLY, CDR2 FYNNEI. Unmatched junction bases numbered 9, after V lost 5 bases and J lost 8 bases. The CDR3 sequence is CASSQKGQGGGYTF. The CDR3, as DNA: TGTGCCAGCAGTCAAAAGGGACAGGGAGGCGGCTACACCTTC.